Listed here are 30 T cell receptor beta chains from one sample, sequenced in a study of lymphopenia after photon versus proton radiotherapy. Measured with immunoSEQ multiplex PCR; TCRdb has only the in-frame clones, and not every one. The sample carries around 63,000 clones, about 90% recorded once. The sequencing here drew on peripheral blood, taken from a patient treated with photon-based radiotherapy. These receptors were taken from a man aged 40-49 years with gastric cancer.

The chain carries TRBV30 and TRBJ2-7, with D tentatively TRBD2 (5 bases). Germline loops: CDR1 GTSNPN, CDR2 SVGIG (reference sequence). This CDR3 is 13 amino acids long. V was clipped by 0 bases and J by 7 bases, with 13 bases between them. The CDR3 nucleotides are TGTGCCTGGAGTGTAGGCGGGCGGCAGGAGCAGTACTTC. Its protein is CAWSVGGRQEQYF. The variable domain in full, with the rest retrieved from reference TRBV30 and TRBJ2-7, is SQTIHQWPATLVQPVGSPLSLECTVEGTSNPNLYWYRQAAGRGLQLLFYSVGIGQISSEVPQNLSASRPQDRQFILSSKKLLLSDSGFYLCAWSVGGRQEQYFGPGTRLTVT.

This clone came up a few times. The rearrangement uses TRBV30 and TRBJ2-7, with D possibly matching TRBD2 (7 bases). Germline CDR1 GTSNPN, CDR2 SVGIG (reference sequence). This CDR3 has 17 amino acids. V was trimmed by 0 bases and J by 1 base, leaving 19 bases between them. The CDR3 DNA follows: TGTGCCTGGAGTGTACGGAGGTCCGGGGGGCGATCCTACGAGCAGTACTTC. Translated: CAWSVRRSGGRSYEQYF. The whole variable domain, remainder taken from reference TRBV30 and TRBJ2-7, is SQTIHQWPATLVQPVGSPLSLECTVEGTSNPNLYWYRQAAGRGLQLLFYSVGIGQISSEVPQNLSASRPQDRQFILSSKKLLLSDSGFYLCAWSVRRSGGRSYEQYFGPGTRLTVT.

This chain's CDR3 is CASSQVRGGQPQHF. DNA for the CDR3: TGCGCCAGCAGCCAAGTTAGAGGGGGGCAGCCCCAGCATTTT. This chain uses TRBV4-3 with TRBJ1-5; D perhaps matches TRBD1 (6 bases). Germline V gene sequence: CDR1 LGHNA, CDR2 YSLEER. Trimming stripped 1 base from V and 7 bases from J, with 11 bases between. The CDR3 covers 14 residues.

This chain joins TRBV5-1 and TRBJ2-7; no clear D gene. The ends were cut back, 2 bases at V and 4 bases at J, with 10 bases in the middle. This CDR3 region has 13 residues. Germline V lookup: CDR1 SGHRS, CDR2 YFSETQ. The CDR3: CASSFDTGYEQYF. As DNA, the CDR3 is TGCGCCAGCAGCTTCGACACCGGATACGAGCAGTACTTC.

The chain has TRBV5-4 and TRBJ1-2; D not certain. In germline, CDR1 is SGHNT, CDR2 YYREEE (reference sequence). Trimming left V 4 bases short and J 4 bases short, with 11 bases between. This CDR3 region has 13 residues. The CDR3 coding sequence is TGTGCCAGCAGCCCGGGCGAGGCCTATGGCTACACCTTC. Protein product: CASSPGEAYGYTF.

Here the CDR3 reads CSVEGRTNTEAFF. For the CDR3, the DNA is TGCAGCGTTGAAGGGCGGACGAACACTGAAGCTTTCTTT. The V and J genes are TRBV29-1 and TRBJ1-1; D is uncertain. The germline CDR1 and CDR2 sequences are SQVTM and ANQGSEA. The V and J ends lost 1 base and 1 base respectively, with 7 bases between them. The CDR3 is made up of 13 amino acids. Filled out from reference TRBV29-1 and TRBJ1-1, the complete variable domain reads SAVISQKPSRDICQRGTSLTIQCQVDSQVTMMFWYRQQPGQSLTLIATANQGSEATYESGFVIDKFPISRPNLTFSTLTVSNMSPEDSSIYLCSVEGRTNTEAFFGQGTRLTVV.

J is TRBJ2-7 and V is TRBV27; 9 positions agree with TRBD1. The germline V gene has CDR1 MNHEY and CDR2 SMNVEV (reference sequence). The CDR3 sequence is 15 residues long. Unmatched junction bases numbered 8, after V lost 1 base and J lost 7 bases. DNA for the CDR3: TGTGCCAGCAGTTTATTTGACAGGGGGTCCGGGGAGCAGTACTTC. Its translation: CASSLFDRGSGEQYF.

This chain links TRBV10-3 with TRBJ1-2; weak D call: TRBD1 (5 bases). V dropped 2 bases and J dropped 4 bases, with 8 bases sitting between them. Germline V gives CDR1 ENHRY, CDR2 SYGVKD. The length of the CDR3 is 13 residues. In DNA, the CDR3 is TGTGCCATCAGTGAGCCAAGGGGCTATGGCTACACCTTC. Translating gives CAISEPRGYGYTF.

The chain combines TRBV27 with TRBJ2-7; possible D gene TRBD2, 5 bases. V lost 2 bases and J lost 7, with 15 bases in between. Germline V gives CDR1 MNHEY, CDR2 SMNVEV (reference sequence). CDR3 length: 14 amino acids. CDR3 DNA sequence: TGTGCCAGCAGTTTAATTCCGGGGAGAGTGGAGCAGTACTTC. Protein sequence: CASSLIPGRVEQYF.

The V call is TRBV30, the J call TRBJ2-7, with TRBD1 matching 8 bases. Losses at the gene ends were 4 bases for V and 5 bases for J; bases not matched to a gene: 10. This CDR3 comprises 14 residues. Per germline, CDR1 GTSNPN and CDR2 SVGIG (reference sequence). The CDR3 DNA follows: TGTGCCTGGAATGGTGGACAGGGTACCCACGAGCAGTACTTC. Its protein is CAWNGGQGTHEQYF.

The genes are TRBV5-1 and TRBJ2-1; tentatively, D is TRBD1 (7 bases). CDR3 length: 16 amino acids. The V end lost 0 bases, the J end lost 5 bases, and 15 bases lay between the germline ends. Germline values: CDR1 SGHRS, CDR2 YFSETQ. This CDR3 is CASSLVGGTANNEQFF. The CDR3 bases are TGCGCCAGCAGCTTGGTTGGCGGGACAGCAAACAATGAGCAGTTCTTC. The complete variable domain, with remaining parts taken from reference TRBV5-1 and TRBJ2-1, reads KAGVTQTPRYLIKTRGQQVTLSCSPISGHRSVSWYQQTPGQGLQFLFEYFSETQRNKGNFPGRFSGRQFSNSRSEMNVSTLELGDSALYLCASSLVGGTANNEQFFGPGTRLTVL.

The rearrangement links TRBV7-2 to TRBJ2-7; tentatively, D is TRBD1 or TRBD2 (6 bases each). The length of the CDR3 is 14 residues. V lost 4 bases and J lost 3, with 13 bases in between. Germline V gene sequence: CDR1 SGHTA, CDR2 FQGNSA. The CDR3 here is CASSSGAGNYEQYF. CDR3 sequence (DNA): TGTGCCAGCAGCTCGGGGGCAGGGAACTACGAGCAGTACTTC.

The chain joins TRBV19 to TRBJ2-2, with TRBD1 identical over 9 bases. The CDR3 runs to 15 residues. From germline, CDR1 is LNHDA and CDR2 SQIVND (reference sequence). J was trimmed by 3 bases and V by 7 bases; bases with no gene match: 6. The DNA for the CDR3 is TGTGCCAGTACCACTGGGACAGGGTACACCGGGGAGCTGTTTTTT. It is translated as CASTTGTGYTGELFF. The complete variable domain, with remaining parts taken from reference TRBV19 and TRBJ2-2, reads DGGITQSPKYLFRKEGQNVTLSCEQNLNHDAMYWYRQDPGQGLRLIYYSQIVNDFQKGDIAEGYSVSREKKESFPLTVTSAQKNPTAFYLCASTTGTGYTGELFFGEGSRLTVL.

CDR3 sequence (DNA): TGTGCCAGCAGTTACTCGCGACAGGGAGGGGAGACCCAGTACTTC. Its protein is CASSYSRQGGETQYF. V usage is TRBV6-6 and J usage is TRBJ2-5; D tentatively fits TRBD1 or TRBD2 (7 bases each). Per the germline V gene, CDR1 is MNHNY and CDR2 is SVGAGI (reference sequence). Deletions cut 0 bases from V and 5 bases from J, with 13 bases between. The length of the CDR3 is 15 residues.

V usage is TRBV4-2 and J usage is TRBJ2-5, with 12 bases that match TRBD1. The J call is uncertain, as TRBJ2-7 better fits the DNA end. The CDR3 totals 15 residues. Germline CDR1 is LGHNA and CDR2 is YNFKEQ. CDR3 region: CASSLIGTGGHEQYF. The DNA for the CDR3 is TGTGCCAGCAGCCTGATCGGGACAGGGGGCCACGAGCAGTACTTC.

V is TRBV7-2 and J is TRBJ2-3; a weak D match, TRBD2 (6 bases). Germline loops: CDR1 SGHTA, CDR2 FQGNSA. This CDR3 is built from 15 residues. Trimming removed 2 bases from V and 0 bases from J, with 9 bases in between. Here the CDR3 DNA reads TGTGCCAGCAGCTTATCGCGGGGTAGCACAGATACGCAGTATTTT. This sequence encodes CASSLSRGSTDTQYF.

V gene TRBV21-1 combines with J gene TRBJ2-1; the table names TRBD2, a call not compared with the DNA. TRBV21-1 is recorded as a pseudogene. CDR3 length: 15 residues. The CDR3 loop is CATGRGTPPGDEQFF. The CDR3 coding sequence is TGTGCCACCGGGAGAGGGACCCCCCCCGGCGATGAGCAGTTCTTC.

The V gene is TRBV7-8, the J gene TRBJ1-6; D possibly corresponds to TRBD1 (5 bases). CDR1 and CDR2 (germline): SGHVS, FQNEAQ. V lost 5 bases and J 6 bases, leaving 14 bases between the germline ends. This CDR3 is 15 amino acids long. The CDR3 here is CASSPGGTTNSPLHF. Here the CDR3 DNA reads TGTGCCAGCAGCCCGGGGGGTACCACTAATTCACCCCTCCACTTT.

This clone has just a few counts. The V and J genes are TRBV11-2 and TRBJ2-7; no clear D gene. This CDR3 contains 13 residues. CDR1 is SGHAT and CDR2 is FQNNGV in the germline V gene. Trimming took 5 bases from V and 0 from J, leaving 8 bases between them. As DNA, the CDR3 is TGTGCCAGCAGCCCCAGACTCTCCTACGAGCAGTACTTC. Translating it yields CASSPRLSYEQYF.

In this sample, this clone turned up once. The chain combines TRBV5-6 with TRBJ1-2; D may be TRBD1 (6 bases). The CDR3 runs 16 residues. Per the germline V gene, CDR1 is SGHDT and CDR2 is YYEEEE. The V and J ends lost 1 base and 5 bases respectively, with 18 bases between them. CDR3 sequence (DNA): TGTGCCAGCAGCTTGTCTTGGGCAGGGGAGGAGTATGGCTACACCTTC. Its translation: CASSLSWAGEEYGYTF.

This clone has only a few counts. CDR3 DNA: TGTGCCAGCAGCTTGGGACCTCGGGACACCATATATTTT. Translation: CASSLGPRDTIYF. The V and J genes are TRBV5-4 and TRBJ1-3; D not resolved. V was clipped by 0 bases and J by 8 bases, with 9 bases between them. The germline CDR1 and CDR2 sequences are SGHNT and YYREEE (reference sequence). The CDR3 contains 13 residues.

The sample holds a few counts of this clone. The J gene is TRBJ1-3, the V gene TRBV7-8; D remains unclear. This CDR3 contains 14 residues. Germline V gives CDR1 SGHVS, CDR2 FQNEAQ. The germline V and J ends were trimmed by 2 bases and 3 bases, with 8 bases remaining between them. The CDR3 loop is CASSLILNGNTIYF. The CDR3 nucleotides read TGTGCCAGCAGCTTAATATTAAATGGAAACACCATATATTTT. Full variable domain (outside the CDR3, taken from reference TRBV7-8 and TRBJ1-3): GAGVSQSPRYKVAKRGQDVALRCDPISGHVSLFWYQQALGQGPEFLTYFQNEAQLDKSGLPSDRFFAERPEGSVSTLKIQRTQQEDSAVYLCASSLILNGNTIYFGEGSWLTVV.

CDR3 coding DNA: TGTGCCAGCAGCTCAGTAGGGGAGACCCAGTACTTC. It is translated as CASSSVGETQYF. The chain carries TRBV7-9 and TRBJ2-5; D gene uncertain. Trimming removed 4 bases from V and 5 bases from J, with 8 bases in between. This CDR3 has 12 residues. Germline-derived CDR1 and CDR2 are SEHNR and FQNEAQ (reference sequence).

The CDR3 is CASSLGGSGGLDTQYF. Written as DNA, the CDR3 is TGCGCCAGCAGCTTGGGCGGTAGCGGGGGGTTGGATACGCAGTATTTT. The rearrangement joins TRBV5-1 to TRBJ2-3, with TRBD2 identical over 10 bases. In germline, CDR1 is SGHRS, CDR2 YFSETQ. The length of the CDR3 is 16 residues. With 0 bases clipped from V and 6 bases from J, the junction kept 7 bases outside the gene matches.

Written as DNA, the CDR3 is TGTGCCAGCAGCTTGGCCGGTCCCAGCAGGCTGTACGGAAACACCATATATTTT. It is translated as CASSLAGPSRLYGNTIYF. This chain uses TRBV5-6 with TRBJ1-3; D call uncertain. The germline V gene encodes CDR1 SGHDT and CDR2 YYEEEE. Trimming removed 0 bases from V and 4 bases from J, with 20 bases in between. The CDR3 has 18 residues.

This sequence joins TRBV4-1 and TRBJ2-3; 12 bases match TRBD2. With 3 bases clipped from V and 1 base from J, the junction kept 2 bases outside the gene matches. Germline V gene sequence: CDR1 MGHRA, CDR2 YSYEKL. CDR3 length: 16 residues. CDR3 nucleotide sequence: TGCGCCAGCAGCCACCGGACTAGCGGGGGCACAGATACGCAGTATTTT. Residues: CASSHRTSGGTDTQYF.

This sequence joins TRBV5-4 and TRBJ2-7; no reliable D call. The CDR3 totals 15 residues. Deletions cut 8 bases from V and 0 bases from J, with 18 bases between. The germline V gene encodes CDR1 SGHNT and CDR2 YYREEE (reference sequence). DNA of the CDR3: TGTGCCAGGGGTTTCCTAATAGGAGTCTCCTACGAGCAGTACTTC. Protein: CARGFLIGVSYEQYF.

V is TRBV7-8 and J is TRBJ1-1; D unresolved. V shed 5 bases and J shed 5 bases, with 12 bases lying between them. This CDR3 has 13 amino acids. CDR1 is SGHVS and CDR2 is FQNEAQ in the germline V gene. As DNA, the CDR3 is TGTGCCAGCAGCCACTTCGCGGGAACTGAAGCTTTCTTT. It encodes CASSHFAGTEAFF.

This sequence joins TRBV6-6 and TRBJ1-4; D is undetermined. The CDR3 consists of 14 residues. Germline-derived CDR1 and CDR2 are MNHNY and SVGAGI (reference sequence). V lost 7 bases and J lost 0, with 9 bases in between. CDR3 loop: CASNLPATNEKLFF. CDR3 nucleotides: TGTGCCAGCAACCTCCCAGCAACTAATGAAAAACTGTTTTTT.

The chain has TRBV7-9 and TRBJ2-7, with 9 positions matching TRBD1. The CDR3 sequence is 15 residues long. Germline assignment: CDR1 SEHNR and CDR2 FQNEAQ (reference sequence). The ends lost 0 bases at V and 4 bases at J; junction bases unmatched: 4. CDR3 protein: CASSLAGQGFYEQYF. Here the CDR3 DNA reads TGTGCCAGCAGCTTAGCGGGACAGGGTTTTTACGAGCAGTACTTC.